Here is one T cell receptor (beta chain) with its context. What it binds is not known. The CDR3 runs 15 residues. TCRdb reprocessed the 5' RACE reads and stores each CDR3 protein as one record, lacking DNA. Recorded for this sample: tens of thousands of distinct CDR3 sequences. This entry belongs to a study of monozygotic twins with inflammatory bowel disease. General study findings and limits: The analysis yielded no support for one strong signal or clonotype associated with IBD. IBD patients had lower TCRbeta diversity (inverse Simpson) than healthy co-twins.

The source of this sequence is a human donor with ulcerative colitis or Crohn's disease, or a healthy co-twin of an affected twin (not recorded which). The V gene is TRBV12-3 or TRBV12-4, the J gene TRBJ1-5. The sample taken for sequencing was blood. The CDR3 loop reads CASSYGQYSNQPQHF.